This T cell receptor (beta chain) was identified during a study of low-dose radiotherapy and immunotherapy resistance in tumors. Time point here: before trial treatment. This clonotype was detected many times. Covering alpha and beta chains, TRAV- and TRBV-specific primers were used for the first-strand cDNA. Over roughly 18 PCR cycles, TCRs were amplified from a constant-region primer and V-primer adapter. TCRdb re-called the reads through MiXCR, storing one row per CDR3 protein. The sample has about 39,000 distinct CDR3 sequences; around a third are singletons. The clonotype was recovered from a male donor with gallbladder cancer. Here the sequenced sample was PBMCs, taken before treatment.

CDR3 in DNA: TGCGCCAGCAGCCCGTTCCGGGACAGGAATAATTCACCCCTCCACTTT. It codes for CASSPFRDRNNSPLHF. The V gene is TRBV5-1, the J gene TRBJ1-6, with 8 positions matching TRBD1. This CDR3 spans 16 amino acids. Germline V gene lookup returns CDR1 SGHRS and CDR2 YFSETQ. With V trimmed by 4 bases and J by 5 bases, 8 bases remained unmatched.